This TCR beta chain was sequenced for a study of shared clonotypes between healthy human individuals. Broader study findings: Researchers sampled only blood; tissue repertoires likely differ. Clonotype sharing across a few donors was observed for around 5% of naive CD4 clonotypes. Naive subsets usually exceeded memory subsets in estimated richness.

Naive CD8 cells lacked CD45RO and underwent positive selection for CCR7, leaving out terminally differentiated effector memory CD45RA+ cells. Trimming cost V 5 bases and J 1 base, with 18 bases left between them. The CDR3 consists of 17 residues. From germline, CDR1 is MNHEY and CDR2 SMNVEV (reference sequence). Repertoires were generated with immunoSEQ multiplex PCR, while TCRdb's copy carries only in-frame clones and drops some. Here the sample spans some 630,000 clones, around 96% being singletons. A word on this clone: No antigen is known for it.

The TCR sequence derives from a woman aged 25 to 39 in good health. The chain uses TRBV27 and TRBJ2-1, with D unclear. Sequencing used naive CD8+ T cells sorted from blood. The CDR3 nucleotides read TGTGCCAGCAGTGGACCCCCGGACCACGAATCCTACAATGAGCAGTTCTTC. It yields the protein CASSGPPDHESYNEQFF.